This T cell receptor (beta chain) was profiled in a study of cytomegalovirus exposure and HLA in healthy donors. On this clone: The antigen is undetermined.

The PCR ran on 60 Vbeta and 13 Jbeta primers. This table comes from immunoSEQ multiplex PCR, and its TCRdb copy is limited to in-frame clones, with some not included. The data show 85,000 to 110,000 clones, approximately 66% seen once. Germline CDR1 and CDR2: SGHTA and FQGNSA. This CDR3 is built from 16 residues. Trimming removed 4 bases from V and 1 base from J, with 15 bases in between. Broader study findings: The study reported that TCR beta sequences accurately predicted HLA-A and HLA-B alleles in most subjects. Analyzed later, association rates of TCRs varied across HLA loci, with DRB1 most and HLA-C fewest.

The sample comprised PBMCs. The clonotype originates from a woman aged 45-59 years in good health and CMV-seronegative. The V call is TRBV7-2, the J call TRBJ2-3, with D perhaps matching TRBD1 (5 bases). DNA of the CDR3: TGTGCCAGCAGCTCCCCTCCCGGACATCGCACAGATACGCAGTATTTT. Protein sequence: CASSSPPGHRTDTQYF.